These T cell receptor beta chains were read from a single sample in a study of CD8 T cells in ankylosing spondylitis. Each CDR3 protein gets one entry after TCRdb re-called the 5' RACE reads with MiXCR. Of some 200,000 distinct CDR3 sequences in the sample, around 25% were seen once. Sequences were obtained from blood, either unsorted or a sorted T cell fraction (not recorded which). The source of these receptors is a male donor with ankylosing spondylitis or in good health (not recorded which). The CDR3 runs from the conserved cysteine through the conserved F or W. D genes are given only for firm matches. Clone sizes are given selectively: once, few, many, or a class where the clone is expanded.

len	v_gene	abundance	j_gene	d_gene	CDR3nt	CDR3aa
15	TRBV20-1	-	TRBJ2-1	TRBD1	TGCAGTGCCGCTAAGGGGGCGGGTTCGGGCAATGAGCAGTTCTTC	CSAAKGAGSGNEQFF
16	TRBV5-1	many	TRBJ2-1	-	TGCGCCAGCAGCTTCCGGACGACGACCGGCGGGAATGAGCAGTTCTTC	CASSFRTTTGGNEQFF
16	TRBV3-1	-	TRBJ2-2	-	TGTGCCAGCAGCCAAGGATTAGCCATGTACACCGGGGAGCTGTTTTTT	CASSQGLAMYTGELFF
18	TRBV10-3	many	TRBJ2-7	-	TGTGCCATCGGCGACGACAGGGGAAGATCGGTAAGCGGGATCGAGCAGTACTTC	CAIGDDRGRSVSGIEQYF
17	TRBV4-1	many	TRBJ2-1	TRBD2	TGCGCCAGCAGCCGAGCGGGACTAGCGGGGAGAGGGGATGAGCAGTTCTTC	CASSRAGLAGRGDEQFF
13	TRBV5-1	many	TRBJ1-1	-	TGCGCCAGCAGCTTCGGGATTAACACTGAAGCTTTCTTT	CASSFGINTEAFF
14	TRBV4-3	many	TRBJ2-7	TRBD1	TGCGCCAGCAGCCAACGACAGGGGGGTTACGAGCAGTACTTC	CASSQRQGGYEQYF
13	TRBV18	many	TRBJ2-1	-	TGTGCCAGCTCACCACAGGGGTCCAATGAGCAGTTCTTC	CASSPQGSNEQFF
14	TRBV7-2	many	TRBJ2-2	-	TGTGCCAGCAGCTTAGGATGGGGGGCCGGGGAGCTGTTTTTT	CASSLGWGAGELFF
12	TRBV29-1	-	TRBJ2-1	-	TGCAGCGTTGGGCCACTCGGGACTGAGCAGTTCTTC	CSVGPLGTEQFF
15	TRBV6-1	many	TRBJ1-2	-	TGTGCCAGCAGCCCACAAACCCTCGGGAACTATGGCTACACCTTC	CASSPQTLGNYGYTF
12	TRBV25-1	-	TRBJ2-1	TRBD2	TGTGCCAGCACCACAACGGGGGGGCGAAAGTTCTTC	CASTTTGGRKFF
14	TRBV20-1	-	TRBJ2-3	-	TGCAGTGCTAGGATGTCGACAGACACAGATACGCAGTATTTT	CSARMSTDTDTQYF
12	TRBV6-6	-	TRBJ2-3	-	TGTGCCAGCAGTTACTCGATGGGTACGCAGTATTTT	CASSYSMGTQYF
13	TRBV27	many	TRBJ1-2	TRBD1	TGTGCCAGCAGTTATAAACAGGGGTTGGGCTACACCTTC	CASSYKQGLGYTF
15	TRBV29-1	few	TRBJ2-1	-	TGCAGCGTTGAAGGAGAGGGGACGAATTACAATGAGCAGTTCTTC	CSVEGEGTNYNEQFF
21	TRBV5-1	many	TRBJ2-1	-	TGCGCCAGCAGCTTACCGAATTTTACTCTGGAAGCGGTTAGCTCCTACAATGAGCAGTTCTTC	CASSLPNFTLEAVSSYNEQFF
14	TRBV20-1	few	TRBJ2-6	-	TGCAGTGCTAGGTCACCCTCTGGGGCCAACGTCCTGACTTTC	CSARSPSGANVLTF
14	TRBV11-2	many	TRBJ2-7	-	TGTGCCAGCGACGACAGTGGAGCGGTCTACGAGCAGTACTTC	CASDDSGAVYEQYF
16	TRBV18	many	TRBJ2-1	-	TGTGCCAGCTCACCAAAGGGGGCGGGAGGATCCGGTGAGCAGTTCTTC	CASSPKGAGGSGEQFF
13	TRBV7-2	many	TRBJ2-2	-	TGTGCCAGCCTTCGACTCCCTGTGGGGGAGCTGTTTTTT	CASLRLPVGELFF
15	TRBV4-2	many	TRBJ2-1	TRBD2	TGTGCCAGCAGCCAAGGGACTAGCGGTACTCAGGAGCAGTTCTTC	CASSQGTSGTQEQFF
13	TRBV5-6	once	TRBJ2-7	-	TGTGCCAGCAGCTTGTTCGGGTCCTACGAGCAGTACTTC	CASSLFGSYEQYF